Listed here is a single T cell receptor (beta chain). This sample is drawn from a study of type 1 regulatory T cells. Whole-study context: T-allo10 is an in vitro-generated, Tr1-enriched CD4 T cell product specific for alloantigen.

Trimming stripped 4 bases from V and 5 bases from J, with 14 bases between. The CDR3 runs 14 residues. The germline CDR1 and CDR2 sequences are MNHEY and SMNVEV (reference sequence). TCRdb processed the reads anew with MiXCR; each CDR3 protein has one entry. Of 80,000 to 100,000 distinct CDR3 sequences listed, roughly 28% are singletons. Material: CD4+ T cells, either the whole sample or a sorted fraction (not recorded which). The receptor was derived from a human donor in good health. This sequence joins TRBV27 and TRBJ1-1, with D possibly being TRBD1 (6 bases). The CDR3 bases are TGTGCCAGCAGTTCCCCCGGGGGCGAGACTGAAGCTTTCTTT. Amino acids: CASSSPGGETEAFF.